This T cell receptor (beta chain) came from a study of T cells in Graves' hyperthyroidism and ophthalmopathy. Overall study: Prior to any treatment, at the point of initial diagnosis, peripheral blood was collected.

CDR1 is SGHTA and CDR2 is FQGNSA in the germline V gene. The V segment lost 6 bases and the J segment 9 bases; nucleotides outside the gene matches: 8. The CDR3 has 13 residues. Authors of the study amplified TCR beta CDR3 regions from RNA transcripts. The TCR CDR3 was amplified in a first-round RT-PCR using the HTBI primer set. TCRdb re-derived calls from the multiplex PCR reads in MiXCR, one entry per CDR3 protein. The sample records around 340,000 distinct CDR3 sequences, approximately 17% being singletons. If no ophthalmopathy progression occurred within 18 months, Graves' hyperthyroidism was stable. Aged 18 to 65, the patients had hyperthyroidism that was newly diagnosed and had lasted under 2 months. This sample holds PBMCs from under 11 ml fresh peripheral blood.

The origin of this receptor is a man aged 25-40 years with Graves' hyperthyroidism. The rearrangement uses TRBV7-2 and TRBJ2-4, with 7 bases lining up with TRBD1. The sample was blood. CDR3 sequence (DNA): TGTGCCAGCAGTCCTAGGACAGGAGGCATTCAGTACTTC. Its protein is CASSPRTGGIQYF.